This section outlines one T cell receptor beta chain sequence together with its context. Libraries were prepared by immunoSEQ multiplex PCR; TCRdb keeps only in-frame clonotypes and omits some of them. The sample carries about 100,000 clones, around 92% recorded once. This entry is derived from a study of T cell changes during pregnancy in multiple sclerosis. Germline trimming cut 2 bases from V and 5 bases from J; bases unmatched to any gene: 8. Germline CDR1 reads SGHTA; CDR2 reads FQGTGA. CDR3 length: 15 residues. The origin of this receptor is a female donor with multiple sclerosis, enrolled in a pregnancy study. Source: peripheral blood, taken after pregnancy. V gene TRBV7-3 combines with J gene TRBJ2-5; 7 bases map to TRBD1. The chain's CDR3 is CASSLEGASGETQYF. In DNA form, the CDR3 reads TGTGCCAGCAGCTTAGAGGGGGCCTCCGGGGAGACCCAGTACTTC.